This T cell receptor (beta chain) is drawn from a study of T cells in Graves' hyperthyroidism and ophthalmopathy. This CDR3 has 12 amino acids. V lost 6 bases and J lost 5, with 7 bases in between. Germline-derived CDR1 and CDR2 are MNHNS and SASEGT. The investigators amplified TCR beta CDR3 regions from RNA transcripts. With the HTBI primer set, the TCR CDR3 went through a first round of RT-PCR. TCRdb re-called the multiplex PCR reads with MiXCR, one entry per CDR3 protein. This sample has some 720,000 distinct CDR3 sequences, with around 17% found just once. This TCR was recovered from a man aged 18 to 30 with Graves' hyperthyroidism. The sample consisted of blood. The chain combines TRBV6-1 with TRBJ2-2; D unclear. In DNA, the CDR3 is TGTGCCAGCAGACAACTAACCGGGGAGCTGTTTTTT. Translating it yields CASRQLTGELFF.